Listed below are T cell receptor beta chains from one sample, sequenced in a study of blood T cell repertoires in COVID-19. Clones were read by immunoSEQ multiplex PCR, and TCRdb kept only the in-frame ones, dropping some. The table lists approximately 220,000 clones, roughly four fifths of them singletons. The sequenced material came from peripheral blood. Receptors originate from a woman aged 60-70 years with acute or convalescent COVID-19. Each CDR3 is given with its conserved first and last residue. Each record gives: clone size, D gene, V gene, J gene, CDR3 protein, CDR3 DNA. The D gene is left open where the match is weak. Some rows have no size entry. The others give once, few or many, or a class for an expanded clone.

NA	NA	TRBV4-3	TRBJ1-4	CASSQDRSALGNEKLFF	TGCGCCAGCAGCCAAGATCGGTCGGCCCTAGGTAATGAAAAACTGTTTTTT
NA	NA	TRBV12-3/TRBV12-4	TRBJ2-7	CASSQNNYEQYF	TGTGCCAGCAGTCAGAACAACTACGAGCAGTACTTC
NA	TRBD1	TRBV29-1	TRBJ1-1	CSVALGTGGTTEAFF	TGCAGCGTCGCCCTGGGGACAGGGGGCACCACTGAAGCTTTCTTT
NA	TRBD2	TRBV6-5	TRBJ2-3	CASGAGKLTDTQYF	TGTGCCAGCGGAGCGGGGAAACTCACAGATACGCAGTATTTT
NA	TRBD2	TRBV6-2/TRBV6-3	TRBJ2-5	CASSSRTSGGQETQYF	TGTGCCAGCAGCAGCAGGACTAGCGGGGGTCAAGAGACCCAGTACTTC
NA	NA	TRBV30	TRBJ1-2	CACPEYREGGYTF	TGTGCCTGTCCCGAATACAGGGAGGGTGGCTACACCTTC
few	NA	TRBV6-1	TRBJ1-1	CASSEVRGAEAFF	TGTGCCAGCAGTGAAGTTCGCGGAGCTGAAGCTTTCTTT
NA	NA	TRBV2	TRBJ1-5	CARKGGTLLRGGNQPQHF	TGTGCCCGGAAAGGAGGGACCTTATTGAGAGGCGGCAATCAGCCCCAGCATTTT
NA	NA	TRBV2	TRBJ1-4	CASSMGGEKLFF	TGTGCCAGCAGTATGGGAGGTGAAAAACTGTTTTTT
NA	NA	TRBV5-8	TRBJ1-4	CASVSGFREKLFF	TGTGCCAGCGTCTCAGGGTTCCGCGAAAAACTGTTTTTT
NA	NA	TRBV2	TRBJ1-6	CASSGEGALNSPLHF	TGTGCCAGCAGTGGTGAAGGGGCGTTGAATTCACCCCTCCACTTT
NA	TRBD2	TRBV7-2	TRBJ2-2	CASSLEAGSPTGELFF	TGTGCCAGCAGCTTAGAAGCGGGGAGCCCCACCGGGGAGCTGTTTTTT
NA	NA	TRBV20-1	TRBJ1-2	CSASQGSGDGYTF	TGCAGTGCTAGTCAGGGGAGCGGAGATGGCTACACCTTC
NA	TRBD1	TRBV7-2	TRBJ1-2	CASSLAPRGDYGYTF	TGTGCCAGCAGCTTAGCGCCCAGGGGGGACTATGGCTACACCTTC
NA	TRBD1	TRBV7-9	TRBJ2-7	CASSLTRESRGHYEQYF	TGTGCCAGCAGCTTAACCAGGGAGTCGAGGGGGCATTACGAGCAGTACTTC
NA	NA	TRBV4-2	TRBJ1-3	CASSQPGSSGNTIYF	TGTGCCAGCAGCCAGCCCGGTTCCTCTGGAAACACCATATATTTT
many	TRBD2	TRBV30	TRBJ2-7	CAWSGGTSGFSSYEQYF	TGTGCCTGGAGTGGCGGGACTAGCGGGTTTAGCTCCTACGAGCAGTACTTC
once	TRBD2	TRBV28	TRBJ2-5	CASSYGRGLSQETQYF	TGTGCCAGCAGTTACGGGCGGGGACTATCCCAAGAGACCCAGTACTTC
NA	NA	TRBV4-1	TRBJ2-1	CASSRGLPNNEQFF	TGCGCCAGCAGCCGCGGACTGCCAAACAATGAGCAGTTCTTC
NA	NA	TRBV6-5	TRBJ1-2	CASRASSGKGYTF	TGTGCCAGCAGGGCTTCGTCAGGGAAGGGCTACACCTTC
NA	TRBD1	TRBV4-1	TRBJ1-6	CASSQESYRGRDSPLHF	TGCGCCAGCAGCCAAGAGTCCTACAGGGGTAGGGATTCACCCCTCCACTTT
NA	TRBD2	TRBV9	TRBJ2-3	CASSVVASGAFTDTQYF	TGTGCCAGCAGCGTAGTCGCTAGCGGGGCCTTCACAGATACGCAGTATTTT
NA	NA	TRBV7-3	TRBJ2-1	CASSLTGGLDEQFF	TGTGCCAGCAGCTTAACGGGGGGACTGGATGAGCAGTTCTTC
NA	NA	TRBV9	TRBJ2-1	CASSVEERRPYNEQFF	TGTGCCAGCAGCGTAGAGGAGCGCCGTCCTTACAATGAGCAGTTCTTC
NA	TRBD2	TRBV20-1	TRBJ2-1	CSASSGGASNEQFF	TGCAGTGCAAGTAGCGGGGGGGCCTCCAATGAGCAGTTCTTC
NA	TRBD2	TRBV3-1/TRBV3-2	TRBJ2-1	CASSQDQTSGENEQFF	TGTGCCAGCAGCCAAGATCAAACTAGCGGAGAGAATGAGCAGTTCTTC
NA	TRBD2	TRBV4-3	TRBJ2-1	CASSHGLAGGREQFF	TGCGCCAGCAGCCACGGACTAGCGGGGGGGAGGGAGCAGTTCTTC
NA	NA	TRBV3-1/TRBV3-2	TRBJ1-5	CASSPSQGGQPQHF	TGTGCCAGCAGCCCGTCCCAGGGCGGTCAGCCCCAGCATTTT
NA	TRBD1	TRBV6-5	TRBJ1-2	CASRDPGQANYGYTF	TGTGCCAGCAGGGACCCGGGACAGGCTAACTATGGCTACACCTTC
NA	TRBD1	TRBV18	TRBJ2-2	CASSPGTGIGELFF	TGTGCCAGCTCACCCGGGACAGGGATCGGGGAGCTGTTTTTT
NA	TRBD1	TRBV4-2	TRBJ1-2	CASSQGRGTEGYTF	TGTGCCAGCAGCCAAGGCAGGGGGACGGAAGGCTACACCTTC
NA	TRBD2	TRBV9	TRBJ2-3	CASSFPTAGDRTQYF	TGTGCCAGCAGCTTCCCCACAGCGGGAGACCGTACGCAGTATTTT
NA	TRBD1	TRBV2	TRBJ2-7	CASKVQGVSEQYF	TGTGCCAGCAAGGTTCAGGGGGTTTCCGAGCAGTACTTC
once	TRBD2	TRBV9	TRBJ2-1	CASSVPTPGLAGFNEQFF	TGTGCCAGCAGCGTGCCTACCCCCGGACTAGCGGGGTTCAATGAGCAGTTCTTC
few	NA	TRBV2	TRBJ1-1	CASSVRAPEITEAFF	TGTGCCAGCAGTGTCCGCGCCCCTGAAATCACTGAAGCTTTCTTT
NA	TRBD1	TRBV25-1	TRBJ1-5	CASSGQGANQPQHF	TGTGCCAGCAGCGGACAGGGGGCGAATCAGCCCCAGCATTTT